The rows below give T cell receptor beta chains drawn from one sample of a study of cytomegalovirus exposure and HLA in healthy donors. Data came from immunoSEQ multiplex PCR; TCRdb stores just in-frame clones and leaves some out. The sample lists 200,000 to 250,000 clones; around 80% were seen once. Sequences were obtained from PBMCs. The receptor set was obtained from a male donor in good health and CMV-seronegative. Each CDR3 is given with its conserved first and last residue. Each record gives: D gene, clone size, J gene, V gene, CDR3 DNA, CDR3 protein. D genes are given only for firm matches. Rows may omit the clone size; those that give it use once, few, many or a size class.

-	-	TRBJ2-2	TRBV28	TGTGCCAGCAGCCCGGGGGTAGGGGGCGATAACACCGGGGAGCTGTTTTTT	CASSPGVGGDNTGELFF
TRBD2	-	TRBJ2-1	TRBV10-3	TGTGCCATCAGTGTGGCGGGAGGTGGGAATGAGCAGTTCTTC	CAISVAGGGNEQFF
-	once	TRBJ2-1	TRBV19	TGTGCCAGTAGTGAGTACAGGGTAAATGAGCAGTTCTTC	CASSEYRVNEQFF
-	-	TRBJ2-7	TRBV27	TGTGCCAGCAGTTTATCCCCCCTCAGGGTCGAGCAGTACTTC	CASSLSPLRVEQYF
-	-	TRBJ1-2	TRBV6-1	TGTGCCAGCAGTGAATTATCGTATGGACAGACCTTCTATGGCTACACCTTC	CASSELSYGQTFYGYTF
TRBD2	-	TRBJ2-7	TRBV19	TGTGCCAGTAGTATTGGACTAGCGGGTACCTACGAGCAGTACTTC	CASSIGLAGTYEQYF
-	few	TRBJ2-3	TRBV6-1	TGTGCCAGCAGACCACAGGAGGGCGAGGTAGATACGCAGTATTTT	CASRPQEGEVDTQYF
TRBD1	-	TRBJ1-1	TRBV15	TGTGCCACCAGCAGGACAGGGATCGTAAACACTGAAGCTTTCTTT	CATSRTGIVNTEAFF
TRBD1	-	TRBJ2-1	TRBV11-3	TGTGCCAGCAGCTTAAGGGACAGGGGGTCGGATGAGCAGTTCTTC	CASSLRDRGSDEQFF
TRBD2	-	TRBJ2-7	TRBV9	TGTGCCAGCAGCGAAGGCGGGAGTAGCTACGAGCAGTACTTC	CASSEGGSSYEQYF
TRBD2	-	TRBJ2-1	TRBV7-3	TGTGCCAGCAGCTCCCTACCTCCGGGGAGCGGGAGGACCAATGAGCAGTTCTTC	CASSSLPPGSGRTNEQFF
-	-	TRBJ2-7	TRBV30	TGTGCCTGGAGTAAACAGGGCTACGAGCAGTACTTC	CAWSKQGYEQYF
TRBD1	-	TRBJ1-2	TRBV19	TGTGCCAGTAGTCCGGGAACAGGGGGCGCCCACTATGGCTACACCTTC	CASSPGTGGAHYGYTF
TRBD1	-	TRBJ2-1	TRBV28	TGTGCCAGCAGACATCGGGACAGCCTGATCTATGAGCAGTTCTTC	CASRHRDSLIYEQFF
-	-	TRBJ2-2	TRBV2	TGTGCCAGCAGTGCTTCTAGCGACTTGCGAACCGGGGAGCTGTTTTTT	CASSASSDLRTGELFF
TRBD2	-	TRBJ2-1	TRBV7-9	TGTGCCAGCAGCTCCCACCGTAGGACTAGACGGTCCTACAATGAGCAGTTCTTC	CASSSHRRTRRSYNEQFF
TRBD1	-	TRBJ2-7	TRBV6-1	TGTGCCAGCAGTGAATACTGGGGGACAGGCTCCTACGAGCAGTACTTC	CASSEYWGTGSYEQYF
-	once	TRBJ2-3	TRBV30	TGTGCCTGGGCCGAACAGGGTAGCACAGATACGCAGTATTTT	CAWAEQGSTDTQYF
TRBD1	-	TRBJ2-7	TRBV6-6	TGTGCCAGCAGCACGGACAGGACCGCCGGGCAGTACTTC	CASSTDRTAGQYF
TRBD1	-	TRBJ2-5	TRBV5-1	TGCGCCAGCAGCTTTGGACAGGGCGTCAACCAAGAGACCCAGTACTTC	CASSFGQGVNQETQYF
TRBD1	-	TRBJ2-7	TRBV7-8	TGTGCCAGCAGCTTAGATCAGGGACAGGGGGCCTTC	CASSLDQGQGAF
TRBD1	once	TRBJ1-2	TRBV9	TGTGCCAGCAGCCCTTGGGGGACAGGGACCAACTATGGCTACACCTTC	CASSPWGTGTNYGYTF
-	-	TRBJ2-7	TRBV7-9	TGTGCCAGCAGCCACACAGGGTTCGAGCAGTACTTC	CASSHTGFEQYF
-	few	TRBJ1-1	TRBV14	TGTGCCAGCAGCTTACAGGGATTGAGCGTCACTGAAGCTTTCTTT	CASSLQGLSVTEAFF
-	-	TRBJ2-7	TRBV6-5	TGTGCCAGCAGTACGACACACTCTTACGACGAGCAGTACTTC	CASSTTHSYDEQYF
TRBD2	-	TRBJ2-1	TRBV6-6	TGTGCCAGCAGTTCCGCACAGACTAGCGGGATCTATGAGCAGTTCTTC	CASSSAQTSGIYEQFF
TRBD2	-	TRBJ2-3	TRBV2	TGTGCCAGCAGATCGGGACTAGCGGTACGCACAGATACGCAGTATTTT	CASRSGLAVRTDTQYF
TRBD1	-	TRBJ2-1	TRBV5-1	TGCGCCAGCAGCTCCGGTGACAGGGATTACAATGAGCAGTTCTTC	CASSSGDRDYNEQFF
TRBD2	few	TRBJ2-1	TRBV6-6	TGTGCCAGCCGGGGACTAGAGTCCTACAATGAGCAGTTCTTC	CASRGLESYNEQFF
-	-	TRBJ1-1	TRBV2	TGTGCCGGGAAGACAGGCGGCACTGAAGCTTTCTTT	CAGKTGGTEAFF
-	-	TRBJ2-7	TRBV6-5	TGTGCCAGCAGACCCCAGGGTGCCCCAACCTACGAGCAGTACTTC	CASRPQGAPTYEQYF
TRBD1	-	TRBJ1-3	TRBV7-9	TGTTCCAGCAGCCTGGATAGGACAGGGACCCATTTT	CSSSLDRTGTHF
-	-	TRBJ2-7	TRBV29-1	TGCAGCGTTAGATACGGGATCAGGAACGAGCAGTACTTC	CSVRYGIRNEQYF
TRBD2	-	TRBJ2-7	TRBV11-3	TGTGCCAGCAGCTCCGAGGCTAGCGGAACCTACGAGCAGTACTTC	CASSSEASGTYEQYF
-	few	TRBJ2-6	TRBV13	TGTGCCAGCAGCTTATATGGGGCCAACGTCCTGACTTTC	CASSLYGANVLTF
-	-	TRBJ2-7	TRBV27	TGTGCCAGCAGTGTAGGAGGTGAGCAGTACTTC	CASSVGGEQYF
-	-	TRBJ2-2	TRBV19	TGTGCCAGTATGGTACAGAAGAACACCGGGGAGCTGTTTTTT	CASMVQKNTGELFF
-	-	TRBJ2-3	TRBV6-5	TGTGCCAGCAGTTACTCTCGGGAATCAGATACGCAGTATTTT	CASSYSRESDTQYF
TRBD1	few	TRBJ1-2	TRBV19	TGTGCCAGTAGGACAGGGGGCTATGGCTACACCTTC	CASRTGGYGYTF
TRBD1	-	TRBJ1-2	TRBV5-4	TGTGCCAGCAGGGGACAGGGAATAAGTGGCTACACCTTC	CASRGQGISGYTF
-	-	TRBJ1-1	TRBV7-9	TGTGCCAGCAGCTTAGAACAGTTCGGGATGAACACTGAAGCTTTCTTT	CASSLEQFGMNTEAFF
-	once	TRBJ2-1	TRBV7-9	TGTGCCAGCAGCTACGTCCGGCGGCGGGACGAGCAGTTCTTC	CASSYVRRRDEQFF
TRBD2	-	TRBJ2-7	TRBV9	TGTGCCAGCAGCTTCCGACTAGCGGGAGGCGAGCAGTACTTC	CASSFRLAGGEQYF
-	-	TRBJ2-2	TRBV19	TGTGCCACCATCGGAGGGAGCCATGGCACCGGGGAGCTGTTTTTT	CATIGGSHGTGELFF